The clone carrying this T cell receptor (beta chain) appeared a few times. Its matching antigen is unknown. This entry comes from a study of T-cell memory formation after mild COVID-19. The germline gives CDR1 MNHEY, CDR2 SMNVEV (reference sequence). The CDR3 has 13 residues. Trimming cost V 4 bases and J 6 bases, with 13 bases left between them. Overall study findings and caveats: Cross-reactive memory appears to have joined, as suggested by some responding clones showing up in pre-infection memory. Nothing confirmed that second-wave clones peaking on day 37 were specific for SARS-CoV-2. CD4/CD8 balance held among clones contracting day 15 to 85, and later expanders leaned CD4+.

cDNA libraries for TCR alpha and TCR beta, carrying sample barcodes and UMIs, came from 5'RACE with constant-segment primers. TCRdb processed the 5' RACE reads anew with MiXCR; each CDR3 protein has one entry. The table has 300,000 to 400,000 distinct CDR3 sequences, roughly an eighth seen once; the top ten hold about 20%. The clonotype originates from a man aged 18 to 29 who had mild COVID-19 (a few samples of this study predate the infection). Cell type and time point are not known. V and J are TRBV27 and TRBJ2-7, with D perhaps TRBD2 (5 bases). The sequenced material came from PBMCs or a T cell subset sorted from them (not recorded which). This CDR3 reads CASSWNEAGEQYF. DNA for the CDR3: TGTGCCAGCAGTTGGAACGAGGCGGGCGAGCAGTACTTC.